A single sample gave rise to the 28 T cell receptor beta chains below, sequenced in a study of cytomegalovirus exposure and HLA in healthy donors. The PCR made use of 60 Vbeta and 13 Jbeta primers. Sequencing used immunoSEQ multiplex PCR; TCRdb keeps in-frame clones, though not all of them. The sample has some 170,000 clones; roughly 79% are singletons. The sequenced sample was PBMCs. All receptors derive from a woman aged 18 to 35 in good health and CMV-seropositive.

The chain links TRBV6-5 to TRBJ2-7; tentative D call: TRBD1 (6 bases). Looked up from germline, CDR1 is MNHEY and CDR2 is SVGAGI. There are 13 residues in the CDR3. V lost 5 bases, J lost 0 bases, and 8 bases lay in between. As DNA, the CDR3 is TGTGCCAGCAGTACAGGGTACTCCTACGAGCAGTACTTC. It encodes CASSTGYSYEQYF.

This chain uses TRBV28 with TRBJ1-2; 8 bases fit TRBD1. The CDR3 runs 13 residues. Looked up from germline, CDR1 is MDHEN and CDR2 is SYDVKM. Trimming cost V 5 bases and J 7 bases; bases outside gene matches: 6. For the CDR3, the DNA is TGTGCCAGCAGTGCAGGGGGCGCGGCTGGCTACACCTTC. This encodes CASSAGGAAGYTF.

The CDR3 bases are TGTGCCAGCAGTGACAGGGGAGGCTCTGGAAACACCATATATTTT. Protein: CASSDRGGSGNTIYF. The chain carries TRBV27 and TRBJ1-3; 8 nucleotides line up with TRBD1. Germline lookup yields CDR1 MNHEY and CDR2 SMNVEV (reference sequence). After removal of 5 bases from V and 0 bases from J, the junction contained 3 bases not matched to a gene. This CDR3 has 15 amino acids.

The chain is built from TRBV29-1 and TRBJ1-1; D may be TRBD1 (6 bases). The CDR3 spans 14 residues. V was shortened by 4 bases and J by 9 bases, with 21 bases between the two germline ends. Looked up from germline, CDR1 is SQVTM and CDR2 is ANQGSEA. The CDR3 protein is CSVGWGTKDFKAFF. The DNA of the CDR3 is TGCAGCGTTGGGTGGGGGACAAAGGACTTTAAAGCTTTCTTT.

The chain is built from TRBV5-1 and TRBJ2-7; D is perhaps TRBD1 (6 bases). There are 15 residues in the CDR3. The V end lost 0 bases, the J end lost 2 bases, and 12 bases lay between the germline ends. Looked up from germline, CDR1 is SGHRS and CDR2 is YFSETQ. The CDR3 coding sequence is TGCGCCAGCAGCTTGGTGTTGGACAGCGCCTACGAGCAGTACTTC. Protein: CASSLVLDSAYEQYF.

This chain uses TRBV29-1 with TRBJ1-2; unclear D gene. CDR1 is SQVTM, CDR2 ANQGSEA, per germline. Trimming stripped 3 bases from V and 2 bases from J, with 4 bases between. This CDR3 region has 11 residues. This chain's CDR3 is CSVESNYGYTF. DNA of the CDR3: TGCAGCGTTGAGTCGAACTATGGCTACACCTTC.

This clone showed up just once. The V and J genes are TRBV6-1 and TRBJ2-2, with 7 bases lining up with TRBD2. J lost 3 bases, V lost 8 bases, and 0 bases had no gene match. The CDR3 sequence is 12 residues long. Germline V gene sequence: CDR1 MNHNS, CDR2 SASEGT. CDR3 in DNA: TGTGCCAGCGGGGGGGACACCGGGGAGCTGTTTTTT. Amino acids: CASGGDTGELFF.

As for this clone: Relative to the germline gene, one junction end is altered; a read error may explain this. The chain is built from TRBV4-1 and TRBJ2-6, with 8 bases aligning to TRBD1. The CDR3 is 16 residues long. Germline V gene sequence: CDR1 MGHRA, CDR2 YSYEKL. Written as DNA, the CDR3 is TGCGCCAGATGGGACAGGTTCAACTCTGGGGCCAACGGCCTGACTTTC. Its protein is CARWDRFNSGANGLTF.

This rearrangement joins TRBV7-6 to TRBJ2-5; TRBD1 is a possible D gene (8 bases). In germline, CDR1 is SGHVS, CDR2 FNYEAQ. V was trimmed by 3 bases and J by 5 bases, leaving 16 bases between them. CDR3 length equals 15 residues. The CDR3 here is CASSLNRGGMETQYF. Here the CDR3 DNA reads TGTGCCAGCAGCTTGAACAGGGGGGGAATGGAGACCCAGTACTTC.

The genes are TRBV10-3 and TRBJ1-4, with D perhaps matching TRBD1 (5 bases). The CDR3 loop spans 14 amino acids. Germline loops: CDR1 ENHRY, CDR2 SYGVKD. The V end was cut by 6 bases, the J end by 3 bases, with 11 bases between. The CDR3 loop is CAISKAGSNEKLFF. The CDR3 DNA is TGTGCCATCAGCAAGGCAGGGTCTAATGAAAAACTGTTTTTT.

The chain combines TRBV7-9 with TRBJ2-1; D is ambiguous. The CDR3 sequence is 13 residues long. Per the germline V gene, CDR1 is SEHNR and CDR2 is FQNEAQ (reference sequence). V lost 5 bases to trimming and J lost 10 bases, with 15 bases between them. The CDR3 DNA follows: TGTGCCAGCAGCCCCCCGCCCTCTCTAGAGCAGTTCTTC. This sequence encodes CASSPPPSLEQFF.

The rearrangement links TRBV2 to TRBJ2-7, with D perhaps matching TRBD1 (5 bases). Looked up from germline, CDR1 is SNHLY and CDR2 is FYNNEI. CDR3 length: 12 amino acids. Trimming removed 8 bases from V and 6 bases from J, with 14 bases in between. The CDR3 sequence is CASSGQPIEQYF. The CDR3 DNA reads TGTGCCAGCTCCGGACAACCGATCGAGCAGTACTTC.

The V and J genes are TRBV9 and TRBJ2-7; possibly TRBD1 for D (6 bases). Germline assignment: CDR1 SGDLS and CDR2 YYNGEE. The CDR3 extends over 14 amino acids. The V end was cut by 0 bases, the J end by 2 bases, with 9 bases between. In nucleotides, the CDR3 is TGTGCCAGCAGCGTAGGGACAGTTCCCTACGAGCAGTACTTC. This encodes CASSVGTVPYEQYF.

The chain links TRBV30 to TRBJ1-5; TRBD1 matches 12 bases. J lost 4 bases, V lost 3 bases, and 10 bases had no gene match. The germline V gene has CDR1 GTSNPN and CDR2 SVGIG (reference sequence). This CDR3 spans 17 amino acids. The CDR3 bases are TGTGCCTGGAGCCCGCATTTGGGACAGGGGGCGAATCAGCCCCAGCATTTT. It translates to CAWSPHLGQGANQPQHF. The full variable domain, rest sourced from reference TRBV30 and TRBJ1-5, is SQTIHQWPATLVQPVGSPLSLECTVEGTSNPNLYWYRQAAGRGLQLLFYSVGIGQISSEVPQNLSASRPQDRQFILSSKKLLLSDSGFYLCAWSPHLGQGANQPQHFGDGTRLSIL.

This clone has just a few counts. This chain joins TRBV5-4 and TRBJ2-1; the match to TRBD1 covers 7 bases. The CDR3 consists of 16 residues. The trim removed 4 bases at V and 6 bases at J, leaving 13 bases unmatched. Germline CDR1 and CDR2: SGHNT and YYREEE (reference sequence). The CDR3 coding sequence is TGTGCCAGCAGCCACTCCCGACAGGGAAGGGGCAATGAGCAGTTCTTC. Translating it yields CASSHSRQGRGNEQFF.

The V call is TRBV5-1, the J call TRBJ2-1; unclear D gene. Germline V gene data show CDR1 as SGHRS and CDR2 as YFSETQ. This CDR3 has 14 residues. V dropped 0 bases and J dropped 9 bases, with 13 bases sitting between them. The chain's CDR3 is CASSLAFEVGEQFF. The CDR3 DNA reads TGCGCCAGCAGCTTGGCCTTCGAGGTGGGTGAGCAGTTCTTC.

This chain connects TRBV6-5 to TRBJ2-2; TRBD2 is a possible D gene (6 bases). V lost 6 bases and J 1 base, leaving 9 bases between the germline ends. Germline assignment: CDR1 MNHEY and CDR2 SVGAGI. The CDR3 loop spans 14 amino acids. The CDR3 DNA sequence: TGTGCCAGCAGCGGGCGGGAGAACACCGGGGAGCTGTTTTTT. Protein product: CASSGRENTGELFF.

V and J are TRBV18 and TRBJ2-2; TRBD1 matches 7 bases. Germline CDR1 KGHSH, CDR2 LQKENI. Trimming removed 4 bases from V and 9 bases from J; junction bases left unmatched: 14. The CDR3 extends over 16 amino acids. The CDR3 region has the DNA TGTGCCAGCTCACGAACCCGGGACAGCGGACATCGGGAGCTGTTTTTT. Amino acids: CASSRTRDSGHRELFF. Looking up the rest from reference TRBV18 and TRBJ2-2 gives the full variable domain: NAGVMQNPRHLVRRRGQEARLRCSPMKGHSHVYWYRQLPEEGLKFMVYLQKENIIDESGMPKERFSAEFPKEGPSILRIQQVVRGDSAAYFCASSRTRDSGHRELFFGEGSRLTVL.

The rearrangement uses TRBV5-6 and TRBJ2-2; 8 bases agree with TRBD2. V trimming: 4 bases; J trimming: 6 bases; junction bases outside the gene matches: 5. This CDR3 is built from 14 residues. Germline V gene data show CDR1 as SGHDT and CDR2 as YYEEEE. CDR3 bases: TGTGCCAGCAGCCTCGGGGGGGCCGCCGGGGAGCTGTTTTTT. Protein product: CASSLGGAAGELFF.

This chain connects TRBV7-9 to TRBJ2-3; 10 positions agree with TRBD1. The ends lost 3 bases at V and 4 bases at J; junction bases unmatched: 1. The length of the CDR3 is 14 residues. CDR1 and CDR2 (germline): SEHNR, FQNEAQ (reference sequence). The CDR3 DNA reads TGTGCCAGCAGCTTGGGACAGGGGTCAGATACGCAGTATTTT. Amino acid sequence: CASSLGQGSDTQYF.

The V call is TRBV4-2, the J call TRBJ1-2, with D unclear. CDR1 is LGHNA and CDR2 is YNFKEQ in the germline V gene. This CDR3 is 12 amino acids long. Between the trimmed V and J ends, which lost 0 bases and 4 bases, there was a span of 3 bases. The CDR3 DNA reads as TGTGCCAGCAGCCAAGACGGCTATGGCTACACCTTC. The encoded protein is CASSQDGYGYTF.

The CDR3 DNA reads as TGTGCCATCAGGGACGGGACAGGAGGCTACGAGCAGTACTTC. Amino acids: CAIRDGTGGYEQYF. This chain connects TRBV10-3 to TRBJ2-7; 8 bases map to TRBD1. This CDR3 contains 14 residues. Germline CDR1 ENHRY, CDR2 SYGVKD. J gave up 3 bases and V 6 bases, and 7 bases lay outside the gene matches.

The CDR3 DNA follows: TGTGCCAGCAGCTCCGCCGGGAGGACTGAAGCTTTCTTT. Translating it yields CASSSAGRTEAFF. The genes are TRBV7-3 and TRBJ1-1; D gene unclear. Per the germline V gene, CDR1 is SGHTA and CDR2 is FQGTGA. The CDR3 covers 13 residues. The ends were cut back, 4 bases at V and 5 bases at J, with 11 bases in the middle.

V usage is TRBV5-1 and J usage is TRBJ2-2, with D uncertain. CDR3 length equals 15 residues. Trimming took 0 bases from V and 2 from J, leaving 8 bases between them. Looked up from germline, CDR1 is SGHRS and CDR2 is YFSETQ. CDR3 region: CASSLEQRNTGELFF. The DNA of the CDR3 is TGCGCCAGCAGCTTGGAACAGAGAAACACCGGGGAGCTGTTTTTT. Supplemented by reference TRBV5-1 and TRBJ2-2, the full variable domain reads KAGVTQTPRYLIKTRGQQVTLSCSPISGHRSVSWYQQTPGQGLQFLFEYFSETQRNKGNFPGRFSGRQFSNSRSEMNVSTLELGDSALYLCASSLEQRNTGELFFGEGSRLTVL.

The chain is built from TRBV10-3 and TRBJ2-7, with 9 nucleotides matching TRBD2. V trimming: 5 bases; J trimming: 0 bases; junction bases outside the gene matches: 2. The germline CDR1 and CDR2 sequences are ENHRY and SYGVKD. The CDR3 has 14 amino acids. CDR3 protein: CAISSGGNSYEQYF. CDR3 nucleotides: TGTGCCATCAGTAGCGGGGGGAACTCCTACGAGCAGTACTTC.

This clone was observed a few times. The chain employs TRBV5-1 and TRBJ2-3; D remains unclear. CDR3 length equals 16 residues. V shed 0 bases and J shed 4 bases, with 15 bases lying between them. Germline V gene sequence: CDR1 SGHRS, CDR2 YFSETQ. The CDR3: CASSLGASTWSDTQYF. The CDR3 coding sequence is TGCGCCAGCAGCTTGGGGGCCTCTACTTGGTCAGATACGCAGTATTTT.

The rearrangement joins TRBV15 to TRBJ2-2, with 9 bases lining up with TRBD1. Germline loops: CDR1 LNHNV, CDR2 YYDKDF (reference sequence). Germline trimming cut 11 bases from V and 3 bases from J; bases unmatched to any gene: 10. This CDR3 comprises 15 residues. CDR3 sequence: CASSRDRVDTGELFF. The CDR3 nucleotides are TGTGCCTCATCCCGGGACAGGGTTGACACCGGGGAGCTGTTTTTT. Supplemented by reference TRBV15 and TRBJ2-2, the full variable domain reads DAMVIQNPRYQVTQFGKPVTLSCSQTLNHNVMYWYQQKSSQAPKLLFHYYDKDFNNEADTPDNFQSRRPNTSFCFLDIRSPGLGDTAMYLCASSRDRVDTGELFFGEGSRLTVL.

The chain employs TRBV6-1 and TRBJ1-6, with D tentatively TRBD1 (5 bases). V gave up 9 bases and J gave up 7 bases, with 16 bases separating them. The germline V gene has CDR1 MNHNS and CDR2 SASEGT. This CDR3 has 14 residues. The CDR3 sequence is CASRQGEVNSPLHF. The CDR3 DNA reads TGTGCCAGTCGGCAGGGTGAGGTAAATTCACCCCTCCACTTT.